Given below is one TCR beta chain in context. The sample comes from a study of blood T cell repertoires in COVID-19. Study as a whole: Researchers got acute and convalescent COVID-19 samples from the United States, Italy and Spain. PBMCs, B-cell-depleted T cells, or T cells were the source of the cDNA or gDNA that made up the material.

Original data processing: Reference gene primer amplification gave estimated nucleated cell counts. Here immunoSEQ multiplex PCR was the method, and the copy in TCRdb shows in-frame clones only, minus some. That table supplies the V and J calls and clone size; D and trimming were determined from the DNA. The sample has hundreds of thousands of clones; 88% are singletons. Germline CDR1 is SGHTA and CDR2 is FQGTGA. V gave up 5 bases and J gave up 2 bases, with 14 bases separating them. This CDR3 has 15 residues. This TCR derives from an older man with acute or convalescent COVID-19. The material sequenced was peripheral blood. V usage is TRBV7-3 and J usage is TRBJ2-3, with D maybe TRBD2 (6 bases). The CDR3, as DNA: TGTGCCAGCAGCCATAGCGGAAGCTCCACAGATACGCAGTATTTT. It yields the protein CASSHSGSSTDTQYF.